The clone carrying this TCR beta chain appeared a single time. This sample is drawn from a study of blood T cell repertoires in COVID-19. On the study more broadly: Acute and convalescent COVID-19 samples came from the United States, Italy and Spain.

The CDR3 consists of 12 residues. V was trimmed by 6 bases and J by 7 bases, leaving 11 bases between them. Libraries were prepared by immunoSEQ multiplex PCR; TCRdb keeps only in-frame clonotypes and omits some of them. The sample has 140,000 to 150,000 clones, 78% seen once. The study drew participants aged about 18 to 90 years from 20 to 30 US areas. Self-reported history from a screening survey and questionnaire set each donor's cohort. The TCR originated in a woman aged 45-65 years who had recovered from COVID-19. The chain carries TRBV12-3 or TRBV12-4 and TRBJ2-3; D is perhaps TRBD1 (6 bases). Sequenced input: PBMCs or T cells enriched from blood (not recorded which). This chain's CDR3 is CASSHRVNTQYF. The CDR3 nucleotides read TGTGCCAGCAGCCACAGGGTAAATACGCAGTATTTT.